Below, one T cell receptor (beta chain) is given with its context. One end of the junction does not line up with germline, which may come from a read error. Other DNA sequences in the sample encode the same CDR3. The sample is drawn from a study of OX40 agonist ivuxolimab in advanced cancers. Profiling relied on immunoSEQ multiplex PCR, and the TCRdb table lists in-frame clones only, not all of them. This table holds about 80,000 clones, roughly 86% found once. The sample in question was CD4+ or CD8+ T cells sorted from blood, obtained in a trial of the OX40 agonist ivuxolimab. The clonotype comes from an adult with an advanced solid tumor such as melanoma, head and neck, liver or kidney cancer.

In DNA form, the CDR3 reads TGTGCCAGCAGCGTAGCGGCATCCACTGAGGCTTTCTTT. Its protein product is CASSVAASTEAFF. This sequence joins TRBV9 and TRBJ1-1; D not certain. CDR3 length: 13 amino acids. Germline V gene data show CDR1 as SGDLS and CDR2 as YYNGEE.